A single sample gave rise to the 31 T cell receptor beta chains below, sequenced in a study of Graves' ophthalmopathy and Graves' hyperthyroidism. The study amplified TCR beta CDR3 regions using RNA transcripts. HTBI-primed first-round RT-PCR preceded second-round multiplex PCR. TCRdb independently ran MiXCR on the multiplex PCR reads; one entry per CDR3 protein. This sample yields 900,000 to 1,200,000 distinct CDR3 sequences, of which roughly two fifths are seen a single time; around 10% belongs to the top ten. The sequencing input was peripheral blood or thyroid tissue (not recorded which). The receptors derive from an adult man with Graves' hyperthyroidism.

The chain recombines TRBV7-9 with TRBJ2-5; D call uncertain. In germline, CDR1 is SEHNR, CDR2 FQNEAQ (reference sequence). V gave up 0 bases and J gave up 3 bases, with 14 bases separating them. The CDR3 totals 16 residues. CDR3 nucleotide sequence: TGTGCCAGCAGCTTAGCGCGGATACGTCGGGAAGAGACCCAGTACTTC. Its translation: CASSLARIRREETQYF. Complete variable domain (other parts from reference TRBV7-9 and TRBJ2-5): DTGVSQNPRHKITKRGQNVTFRCDPISEHNRLYWYRQTLGQGPEFLTYFQNEAQLEKSRLLSDRFSAERPKGSFSTLEIQRTEQGDSAMYLCASSLARIRREETQYFGPGTRLLVL.

The chain couples TRBV4-3 to TRBJ2-7, with a weak D call TRBD1 (6 bases). V lost 0 bases and J lost 0, with 15 bases in between. CDR1 is LGHNA and CDR2 is YSLEER in the germline V gene. The CDR3 contains 17 residues. The CDR3 DNA reads as TGCGCCAGCAGCCAAGAGCTGGAGGACAGTTTCTCCTACGAGCAGTACTTC. This codes for CASSQELEDSFSYEQYF.

Only a few counts were recorded for this clonotype. The chain uses TRBV29-1 and TRBJ2-5, with D perhaps TRBD2 (6 bases). Germline values: CDR1 SQVTM, CDR2 ANQGSEA. The ends were cut back, 3 bases at V and 1 base at J, with 9 bases in the middle. CDR3 size: 13 residues. CDR3 DNA sequence: TGCAGCGTTGAGTTGGGGGGCCAAGAGACCCAGTACTTC. Its translation: CSVELGGQETQYF.

J is TRBJ2-7 and V is TRBV18; no firm D call. Trimming removed 2 bases at V and 7 bases at J, with 9 bases between. This CDR3 region has 12 residues. In germline, CDR1 is KGHSH, CDR2 LQKENI. Here the CDR3 reads CASSPGPPEQYF. CDR3 nucleotide sequence: TGTGCCAGCTCACCAGGCCCACCGGAGCAGTACTTC.

This clonotype was observed at least ten times. The CDR3 region has the DNA TGCAGCGTTAGCCGTCACAGGGGGCAGCGGGGTTTCCACGAGCAGTACTTC. Translating it yields CSVSRHRGQRGFHEQYF. The rearrangement uses TRBV29-1 and TRBJ2-7, with TRBD1 identical over 9 bases. The CDR3 contains 17 residues. J lost 5 bases, V lost 5 bases, and 19 bases had no gene match. Germline V gene sequence: CDR1 SQVTM, CDR2 ANQGSEA.

The chain carries TRBV5-4 and TRBJ2-2; 9 positions agree with TRBD2. Germline assignment: CDR1 SGHNT and CDR2 YYREEE (reference sequence). V lost 0 bases to trimming and J lost 6 bases; unmatched junction nucleotides: 9. This CDR3 is built from 17 residues. The CDR3 spells CASSLDVLAGDPGELFF. CDR3 coding DNA: TGTGCCAGCAGCTTGGACGTGTTAGCGGGAGATCCCGGGGAGCTGTTTTTT.

The table lists this clonotype with many counts. The J gene is TRBJ1-1, the V gene TRBV25-1, with D possibly being TRBD1 (5 bases). Germline assignment: CDR1 MGHDK and CDR2 SYGVNS. This CDR3 has 13 residues. The V end was cut by 3 bases, the J end by 0 bases, with 5 bases between. CDR3 DNA: TGTGCCAGCAGTGACAGGGTGAACACTGAAGCTTTCTTT. Translated: CASSDRVNTEAFF. The full variable domain, in which reference TRBV25-1 and TRBJ1-1 provide the parts outside the CDR3, is EADIYQTPRYLVIGTGKKITLECSQTMGHDKMYWYQQDPGMELHLIHYSYGVNSTEKGDLSSESTVSRIRTEHFPLTLESARPSHTSQYLCASSDRVNTEAFFGQGTRLTVV.

The chain is built from TRBV15 and TRBJ2-7, with D possibly called TRBD1 or TRBD2 (5 bases each). There are 16 residues in the CDR3. The germline CDR1 and CDR2 sequences are LNHNV and YYDKDF (reference sequence). Trimming shortened V by 1 base and J by 2 bases, and 15 bases separated the two germline ends. CDR3 bases: TGTGCCACCAGCAGAGGGCCCGGGACGATTGCCTACGAGCAGTACTTC. It encodes CATSRGPGTIAYEQYF.

The CDR3 nucleotides read TGTGCCAGCAACAATATATCTGGGGCCAACGTCCTGACTTTC. It specifies CASNNISGANVLTF. The chain couples TRBV5-4 to TRBJ2-6; D is ambiguous. The CDR3 length is 14 residues. Germline V CDR1 and CDR2: SGHNT, YYREEE (reference sequence). The ends were cut back, 6 bases at V and 1 base at J, with 8 bases in the middle.

Only a few counts were recorded for this clonotype. Here the CDR3 reads CASSPGRNSPGNTIYF. The CDR3 coding sequence is TGTGCTAGTAGCCCGGGCCGAAATTCTCCTGGAAACACCATATATTTT. V usage is TRBV12-5 and J usage is TRBJ1-3; no firm D call. Looked up from germline, CDR1 is LGHNT and CDR2 is FRNRAP. Trimming shortened V by 8 bases and J by 2 bases, and 19 bases separated the two germline ends. This CDR3 spans 16 amino acids.

The sample holds one count of this clonotype. The gene calls are TRBV20-1 and TRBJ2-7; the D is unclear. The germline V and J ends were trimmed by 7 bases and 0 bases, with 16 bases remaining between them. This CDR3 region has 14 residues. Germline V gene sequence: CDR1 DFQATT, CDR2 SNEGSKA (reference sequence). CDR3 in DNA: TGCAGTGGTTTCAGCCTTGTAAACTCCTACGAGCAGTACTTC. Protein product: CSGFSLVNSYEQYF.

Ten or more counts support this clonotype. The V gene is TRBV24-1, the J gene TRBJ2-2; the D gene could be TRBD1 or TRBD2 (5 bases each). Trimming left V 3 bases short and J 5 bases short, with 9 bases between. This CDR3 region has 14 residues. Germline V gene lookup returns CDR1 KGHDR and CDR2 SFDVKD. CDR3 loop: CATSDTGTTGELFF. Written as DNA, the CDR3 is TGTGCCACCAGTGATACCGGGACGACCGGGGAGCTGTTTTTT.

V is TRBV14 and J is TRBJ2-3, with D uncertain. Germline CDR1 and CDR2: SGHDN and FVKESK. The V end was cut by 5 bases, the J end by 2 bases, with 17 bases between. This CDR3 has 16 amino acids. CDR3 DNA sequence: TGTGCCAGCAGCGCCCTCCGGGCCACCCACACAGATACGCAGTATTTT. Translating it yields CASSALRATHTDTQYF.

This clonotype was detected ten times or more. The V call is TRBV13, the J call TRBJ2-5; D is possibly TRBD1 or TRBD2 (5 bases each). This CDR3 spans 14 amino acids. Germline CDR1 PRHDT, CDR2 FYEKMQ (reference sequence). Trimming removed 0 bases from V and 9 bases from J, with 14 bases in between. The DNA of the CDR3 is TGTGCCAGCAGCTTAGGGATAATACAGGAGGCCCAGTACTTC. Protein sequence: CASSLGIIQEAQYF. The full variable domain, in which reference TRBV13 and TRBJ2-5 provide the parts outside the CDR3, is AAGVIQSPRHLIKEKRETATLKCYPIPRHDTVYWYQQGPGQDPQFLISFYEKMQSDKGSIPDRFSAQQFSDYHSELNMSSLELGDSALYFCASSLGIIQEAQYFGPGTRLLVL.

This clonotype was seen a handful of times. V usage is TRBV27 and J usage is TRBJ1-1, with D uncertain. The CDR3 is 14 residues long. V lost 6 bases to trimming and J lost 5 bases, with 16 bases between them. Germline assignment: CDR1 MNHEY and CDR2 SMNVEV (reference sequence). The CDR3 DNA reads TGTGCCAGCAGCTTACGGCCCCGTGGGACTGAAGCTTTCTTT. Its protein is CASSLRPRGTEAFF.

This clonotype appeared once. One end of the junction varies from germline; a read error may be responsible. This chain links TRBV10-3 with TRBJ1-5; TRBD1 is a possible D gene (6 bases). The germline V gene encodes CDR1 ENHRY and CDR2 SYGVKD. The CDR3 spans 15 residues. The CDR3 sequence: CASSYTGHSNQPQHF. In DNA form, the CDR3 reads TGTGCCAGCAGTTATACAGGGCATAGCAATCAGCCCCAGCATTTT.

This clonotype was detected ten times or more. V usage is TRBV7-9 and J usage is TRBJ1-2; unclear D gene. V lost 5 bases and J 2 bases, leaving 9 bases between the germline ends. This CDR3 spans 13 amino acids. The V gene's germline CDR1 is SEHNR and CDR2 FQNEAQ (reference sequence). CDR3 DNA sequence: TGTGCCAGCAGCCCATTAGACAACTATGGCTACACCTTC. This codes for CASSPLDNYGYTF.

This chain uses TRBV27 with TRBJ1-6; perhaps TRBD1 as D (5 bases). This CDR3 is built from 16 residues. V lost 6 bases and J lost 10, with 22 bases in between. The germline CDR1 and CDR2 sequences are MNHEY and SMNVEV (reference sequence). The CDR3 DNA reads as TGTGCCAGCAGCCGCGCAGGGAGCCCTCTTTGGTCACCCCTCCACTTT. Residues: CASSRAGSPLWSPLHF.

This chain connects TRBV30 to TRBJ2-7; D unresolved. The ends were cut back, 0 bases at V and 7 bases at J, with 10 bases in the middle. Germline CDR1 is GTSNPN and CDR2 is SVGIG (reference sequence). The CDR3 extends over 12 amino acids. The CDR3 DNA reads as TGTGCCTGGAGTGTAAGAGAGAATGAGCAGTACTTC. Its translation: CAWSVRENEQYF.

Concerning this clonotype: The CDR3 end shows no conserved phenylalanine or tryptophan, and so a read error is likely. Because the CDR3's place on the DNA is in doubt, the DNA is left out and the CDR3 is given as listed by TCRdb. V usage is TRBV7-2 and J usage is TRBJ1-1. Germline lookup yields CDR1 SGHTA and CDR2 FQGNSA. The CDR3 adds up to 18 amino acids, both ends counted. CDR3 loop: CASSPEHLTQPMATPSVR.

The genes are TRBV9 and TRBJ2-2; D not resolved. CDR3 size: 16 residues. Germline V lookup: CDR1 SGDLS, CDR2 YYNGEE. The V and J ends lost 4 bases and 2 bases respectively, with 15 bases between them. CDR3 sequence (DNA): TGTGCCAGCAGCCGCAACAACTGGGTTAACACCGGGGAGCTGTTTTTT. Protein sequence: CASSRNNWVNTGELFF.

CDR3 region: CASSYNRGTLQETQYF. DNA of the CDR3: TGTGCCAGCAGCTATAACAGGGGGACCTTACAAGAGACCCAGTACTTC. This chain links TRBV9 with TRBJ2-5; 8 bases are a match to TRBD1. The CDR3 runs to 16 residues. CDR1 is SGDLS and CDR2 is YYNGEE in the germline V gene. Trimming took 4 bases from V and 2 from J; bases not matched to a gene: 10.

This chain joins TRBV29-1 and TRBJ2-3, with TRBD2 matching over 8 bases. V lost 6 bases to trimming and J lost 1 base; unmatched junction nucleotides: 9. The CDR3 has 15 amino acids. Germline V gene lookup returns CDR1 SQVTM and CDR2 ANQGSEA. CDR3 DNA: TGCAGCGTCGCCGGGGGGGGACAAGGCACAGATACGCAGTATTTT. This encodes CSVAGGGQGTDTQYF.

This clonotype was counted only a few times. The junction does not match germline at one end; this may be a read error. The rearrangement joins TRBV14 to TRBJ2-7; perhaps D is TRBD1 or TRBD2 (7 bases each). The CDR3 has 14 amino acids. Germline CDR1 SGHDN, CDR2 FVKESK. The CDR3 DNA reads as TGTGCCGGCAGCCGTAGACAGGGACTACACGAGCAGTACTTC. Protein: CAGSRRQGLHEQYF.

This chain connects TRBV20-1 to TRBJ2-7, with D tentatively TRBD2 (5 bases). The V and J ends lost 3 bases and 3 bases respectively, with 18 bases between them. Germline CDR1 and CDR2: DFQATT and SNEGSKA (reference sequence). This CDR3 comprises 15 residues. The CDR3 is CSAREAKISIYEQYF. The CDR3, as DNA: TGCAGTGCTAGGGAGGCGAAAATTAGTATCTACGAGCAGTACTTC.

This clonotype was seen ten or more times. The chain joins TRBV7-2 to TRBJ2-2; no firm D call. The germline V and J ends were trimmed by 5 bases and 8 bases, with 15 bases remaining between them. The CDR3 consists of 14 residues. Germline CDR1 reads SGHTA; CDR2 reads FQGNSA. As DNA, the CDR3 is TGTGCCAGCAGCCCACCCAGTCTTCGGGGGGAGCTGTTTTTT. It is translated as CASSPPSLRGELFF.

The V call is TRBV19, the J call TRBJ1-4; D may be TRBD1 (6 bases). The CDR3 sequence is 13 residues long. CDR1 LNHDA and CDR2 SQIVND come from the germline V gene (reference sequence). Trimming took 9 bases from V and 7 from J, leaving 15 bases between them. Here the CDR3 reads CASSPSRGEKLFF. CDR3 sequence (DNA): TGTGCCAGCTCACCCTCCAGGGGTGAAAAACTGTTTTTT.

The V call is TRBV28, the J call TRBJ2-7; D call uncertain. The CDR3 runs 11 residues. The germline V and J ends were trimmed by 5 bases and 10 bases, with 12 bases remaining between them. Germline values: CDR1 MDHEN, CDR2 SYDVKM. The CDR3 loop reads CASSPRTDQYF. DNA for the CDR3: TGTGCCAGCAGTCCCCGGACGGACCAGTACTTC.

J is TRBJ1-1 and V is TRBV13; TRBD1 aligns across 8 bases. Germline values: CDR1 PRHDT, CDR2 FYEKMQ (reference sequence). CDR3 length: 14 residues. V lost 4 bases and J lost 3; bases outside the gene matches: 4. This chain's CDR3 is CASSWGQDDTEAFF. DNA for the CDR3: TGTGCCAGCAGCTGGGGACAGGATGACACTGAAGCTTTCTTT.

The chain combines TRBV29-1 with TRBJ2-7; 7 nucleotides match TRBD2. CDR1 and CDR2 (germline): SQVTM, ANQGSEA. V was pared by 3 bases and J by 0 bases, with 5 bases of the junction left unmatched. This CDR3 region has 14 residues. CDR3 DNA: TGCAGCGTTGATGGTGGGAGGGGCTCCTACGAGCAGTACTTC. Translated, it gives CSVDGGRGSYEQYF.

This chain joins TRBV13 and TRBJ1-2, with a possible D match to TRBD1 (5 bases). The CDR3 sequence is 15 residues long. CDR1 and CDR2 (germline): PRHDT, FYEKMQ (reference sequence). Trimming removed 1 base at V and 2 bases at J, with 11 bases between. The CDR3 loop is CASSLAQELNYGYTF. Written as DNA, the CDR3 is TGTGCCAGCAGCTTAGCACAGGAGCTCAACTATGGCTACACCTTC.